The next 30 T cell receptor beta chains were all read from a single sample in a study of T cells in Graves' hyperthyroidism and ophthalmopathy. TCR beta CDR3 regions were amplified from RNA transcripts. With the HTBI primer set, the TCR CDR3 went through a first round of RT-PCR. TCRdb re-analysed the multiplex PCR reads in MiXCR, keeping a single row per CDR3 protein. The sample holds 340,000 or so distinct CDR3 sequences, 15% to 20% seen once. Sequencing was performed on blood. Receptors originate from a woman in her forties or fifties with Graves' hyperthyroidism.

This chain joins TRBV9 and TRBJ2-3; 12 bases match TRBD2. CDR1 and CDR2 (germline): SGDLS, YYNGEE. V was pared by 7 bases and J by 4 bases, with 7 bases of the junction left unmatched. The CDR3 contains 15 residues. The CDR3, as DNA: TGTGCCAGCTCCCCTAGCGGGAGGGTGGCAGATACGCAGTATTTT. Translated, it gives CASSPSGRVADTQYF.

This clonotype was detected ten times or more. The rearrangement joins TRBV28 to TRBJ1-5; the D is unclear. Trimming stripped 4 bases from V and 0 bases from J, with 13 bases between. This CDR3 region has 16 residues. Germline-derived CDR1 and CDR2 are MDHEN and SYDVKM. CDR3 sequence (DNA): TGTGCCAGCAGTTCCGCGACACAAATTAGCAATCAGCCCCAGCATTTT. It is translated as CASSSATQISNQPQHF.

There are many counts of this clonotype. The chain combines TRBV19 with TRBJ2-1, with D possibly matching TRBD1 (5 bases). Germline V gene lookup returns CDR1 LNHDA and CDR2 SQIVND (reference sequence). V was shortened by 2 bases and J by 7 bases, with 15 bases between the two germline ends. This CDR3 comprises 15 residues. In nucleotides, the CDR3 is TGTGCCAGTAGTATATTAAGCCAGGGCCCTAATGAGCAGTTCTTC. It codes for CASSILSQGPNEQFF.

The rearrangement joins TRBV3-1 to TRBJ2-1, with 10 bases that match TRBD2. Germline-derived CDR1 and CDR2 are LGHDT and YNNKEL (reference sequence). This CDR3 has 15 residues. Losses at the gene ends were 0 bases for V and 7 bases for J; bases not matched to a gene: 3. CDR3 bases: TGTGCCAGCAGCCAAGATACTAGCGGGGCAAATGAGCAGTTCTTC. It specifies CASSQDTSGANEQFF.

This clonotype was seen ten or more times. The rearrangement uses TRBV28 and TRBJ1-1, with 8 bases identical to TRBD1. The J segment lost 5 bases and the V segment lost 6 bases, leaving 14 bases of the junction unmatched. The germline gives CDR1 MDHEN, CDR2 SYDVKM. This CDR3 has 16 amino acids. CDR3 region: CASSRRGPLVPTEAFF. CDR3 sequence (DNA): TGTGCCAGCAGCCGCAGGGGGCCTTTGGTCCCGACTGAAGCTTTCTTT.

The chain joins TRBV13 to TRBJ2-7; a possible D gene is TRBD2 (6 bases). CDR3 length equals 14 residues. The V gene lost 5 bases and the J gene lost 2 bases, with 13 bases spanning the gap. Germline CDR1 is PRHDT and CDR2 is FYEKMQ (reference sequence). The CDR3 loop is CASSLGSKTYEQYF. CDR3 DNA: TGTGCCAGCAGCCTCGGGAGCAAAACCTACGAGCAGTACTTC.

The chain carries TRBV5-1 and TRBJ2-7; the D is unclear. This CDR3 spans 13 amino acids. The germline V gene has CDR1 SGHRS and CDR2 YFSETQ. V lost 4 bases and J 6 bases, leaving 14 bases between the germline ends. The CDR3 spells CASSQVGSSEQYV. In DNA, the CDR3 is TGCGCCAGCAGCCAAGTAGGAAGCTCCGAGCAGTACGTC.

This clonotype was found many times. CDR3 sequence reads: CASSPTGVETQYF. CDR3 coding DNA: TGTGCCAGCAGCCCGACAGGGGTAGAGACCCAGTACTTC. The chain links TRBV28 to TRBJ2-5, with 8 bases fitting TRBD1. Trimming took 6 bases from V and 4 from J; bases not matched to a gene: 4. Per the germline V gene, CDR1 is MDHEN and CDR2 is SYDVKM. This CDR3 is 13 amino acids long.

This clonotype was observed a handful of times. A single base separates this from a much larger clone, so it may be a read error. The chain carries TRBV28 and TRBJ2-3; D gene uncertain. The germline V gene has CDR1 MDHEN and CDR2 SYDVKM. The CDR3 contains 12 residues. Trimming removed 4 bases from V and 6 bases from J, with 8 bases in between. CDR3 nucleotide sequence: TGTGCCAGCAGTTCCCATTGGGATACGCAGTATTTT. Protein: CASSSHWDTQYF.

This clonotype has only a few counts. The J gene is TRBJ2-1, the V gene TRBV12-3 or TRBV12-4; 8 bases agree with TRBD2. The V segment lost 5 bases and the J segment 4 bases; nucleotides outside the gene matches: 10. The length of the CDR3 is 16 residues. For the CDR3, the DNA is TGTGCCAGCAGTCCCCCCCAGCGGGGGCCTTACAATGAGCAGTTCTTC. Translating it yields CASSPPQRGPYNEQFF.

CDR3 loop: CASRDGTNTGELFF. The DNA of the CDR3 is TGTGCCAGTAGGGACGGAACGAACACCGGGGAGCTGTTTTTT. V usage is TRBV19 and J usage is TRBJ2-2; D uncertain. V was pared by 6 bases and J by 0 bases, with 8 bases between. This CDR3 is built from 14 residues. Per the germline V gene, CDR1 is LNHDA and CDR2 is SQIVND (reference sequence).

This rearrangement joins TRBV20-1 to TRBJ2-7; 10 bases line up with TRBD1. Germline V gives CDR1 DFQATT, CDR2 SNEGSKA (reference sequence). V was clipped by 0 bases and J by 3 bases; unmatched bases: 11. This CDR3 comprises 17 residues. The CDR3 region is CSARDHGATGGFYEQYF. As DNA, the CDR3 is TGCAGTGCTAGAGACCACGGGGCGACAGGGGGCTTCTACGAGCAGTACTTC.

To note about this clonotype: It may be a read error: a sequence one base away is much more abundant. DNA of the CDR3: TGCGCCAGCAGTACCGATACGGGACAGTCCTACGAGCAGTACGTC. Its translation is CASSTDTGQSYEQYV. The V and J genes are TRBV4-1 and TRBJ2-7; 7 nucleotides agree with TRBD1. V dropped 6 bases and J dropped 1; count of bases not matched to a gene: 9. Germline loops: CDR1 MGHRA, CDR2 YSYEKL. This CDR3 contains 15 residues.

Only a few counts were recorded for this clonotype. The chain joins TRBV24-1 to TRBJ2-3, with 9 bases identical to TRBD2. V gave up 9 bases and J gave up 11 bases; unmatched junction bases: 14. The CDR3 length is 14 residues. Germline V gene data show CDR1 as KGHDR and CDR2 as SFDVKD. The CDR3 DNA reads as TGTGCCACCCAGGCGGCTAGCGGGGTTGCGGTGCAGTATTTT. Translating it yields CATQAASGVAVQYF.

This clonotype was observed a handful of times. V and J are TRBV27 and TRBJ2-3; D is perhaps TRBD2 (6 bases). V was pared by 3 bases and J by 5 bases, with 12 bases between. CDR3 size: 14 residues. Germline values: CDR1 MNHEY, CDR2 SMNVEV (reference sequence). CDR3: CASSFAGPGDTQYF. CDR3 DNA: TGTGCCAGCAGTTTCGCGGGGCCTGGAGATACGCAGTATTTT.

This chain connects TRBV18 to TRBJ2-1, with unresolved D. The CDR3 is 14 amino acids. V was cut by 3 bases and J by 8 bases, with 14 bases left in between. CDR1 is KGHSH, CDR2 LQKENI, per germline. CDR3 sequence (DNA): TGTGCCAGCTCACCGGCCGATCTGGGCGATGAGCAGTTCTTC. Protein sequence: CASSPADLGDEQFF.

This clonotype occurred once. This may come from a read error, since a much larger clone is one base off. CDR3: CASGLLDIRKTYGYTF. CDR3 in DNA: TGTGCCAGCGGCTTACTGGATATACGGAAGACCTATGGCTACACCTTC. This sequence joins TRBV13 and TRBJ1-2; D gene unclear. CDR3 length equals 16 residues. CDR1 and CDR2 from the germline V gene are PRHDT and FYEKMQ (reference sequence).

The gene calls are TRBV20-1 and TRBJ1-4; tentatively, D is TRBD1 (6 bases). Germline V CDR1 and CDR2: DFQATT, SNEGSKA (reference sequence). The CDR3 contains 15 residues. The V and J ends lost 4 bases and 0 bases respectively, with 12 bases between them. In nucleotides, the CDR3 is TGCAGTGCTACACAGGGAAGTGCAACTAATGAAAAACTGTTTTTT. Its protein product is CSATQGSATNEKLFF.

This clonotype was detected only a few times. The chain employs TRBV19 and TRBJ2-5, with TRBD2 identical over 7 bases. V lost 9 bases to trimming and J lost 2 bases; unmatched junction nucleotides: 15. The germline V gene encodes CDR1 LNHDA and CDR2 SQIVND (reference sequence). The CDR3 is 16 amino acids. CDR3 amino acids: CASTPGWASGQETQYF. CDR3 coding DNA: TGTGCCAGCACCCCCGGCTGGGCTAGCGGTCAAGAGACCCAGTACTTC.

The sample holds many counts of this clonotype. The V gene is TRBV5-1, the J gene TRBJ2-1; maybe TRBD1 (6 bases). The CDR3 has 15 amino acids. With 0 bases removed from V and 3 bases from J, the gap between germline ends came to 10 bases. Germline loops: CDR1 SGHRS, CDR2 YFSETQ. The CDR3 DNA reads as TGCGCCAGCAGCTTGGTACAGGGTGTCTACAATGAGCAGTTCTTC. Amino acids: CASSLVQGVYNEQFF.

This clonotype was observed many times. The chain joins TRBV28 to TRBJ2-3, with 9 bases that match TRBD1. The V segment lost 1 base and the J segment 2 bases; nucleotides outside the gene matches: 10. This CDR3 region has 18 residues. Germline values: CDR1 MDHEN, CDR2 SYDVKM. The CDR3 DNA sequence: TGTGCCAGCAGTTTATCTGCGGGACAGGGAGTGTTCACAGATACGCAGTATTTT. Protein: CASSLSAGQGVFTDTQYF.

The rearrangement joins TRBV28 to TRBJ2-5; TRBD2 matches 9 bases. Germline assignment: CDR1 MDHEN and CDR2 SYDVKM. V gave up 3 bases and J gave up 3 bases; unmatched junction bases: 8. This CDR3 contains 16 residues. The CDR3 sequence: CASSFKLAGSEETQYF. DNA of the CDR3: TGTGCCAGCAGTTTCAAACTAGCGGGCAGCGAAGAGACCCAGTACTTC.

The chain couples TRBV6-1 to TRBJ2-3, with TRBD1 matching 8 bases. Germline lookup yields CDR1 MNHNS and CDR2 SASEGT. CDR3 length: 14 amino acids. The V gene end was trimmed by 7 bases and the J gene end by 3 bases; junction bases not matched to a gene: 6. This chain's CDR3 is CASIEDRETDTQYF. The CDR3 DNA sequence: TGTGCCAGCATAGAGGACAGGGAGACAGATACGCAGTATTTT.

J is TRBJ1-5 and V is TRBV7-9; 10 bases line up with TRBD1. Looked up from germline, CDR1 is SEHNR and CDR2 is FQNEAQ (reference sequence). Losses at the gene ends were 5 bases for V and 6 bases for J; bases not matched to a gene: 7. CDR3 length: 15 amino acids. The CDR3 here is CASSAGTGEFQPQHF. The CDR3 DNA reads TGTGCCAGCAGCGCTGGGACAGGGGAATTTCAGCCCCAGCATTTT.

V is TRBV28 and J is TRBJ2-7, with D hard to call. CDR1 MDHEN and CDR2 SYDVKM come from the germline V gene. V shed 6 bases and J shed 3 bases, with 24 bases lying between them. The CDR3 runs 17 residues. The CDR3 nucleotides read TGTGCCAGCAGACACTCAGCCTCGGCGCGACTTAACTACGAGCAGTACTTC. This encodes CASRHSASARLNYEQYF.

This clonotype was counted only a few times. J is TRBJ2-5 and V is TRBV11-2, with D maybe TRBD2 (6 bases). CDR1 is SGHAT and CDR2 is FQNNGV in the germline V gene. This CDR3 comprises 15 residues. The ends were cut back, 1 base at V and 3 bases at J, with 12 bases in the middle. The CDR3: CASSLVGSGEETQYF. The CDR3 DNA follows: TGTGCCAGCAGCTTAGTAGGTTCGGGGGAAGAGACCCAGTACTTC.

Many counts were recorded for this clonotype. V is TRBV30 and J is TRBJ2-3, with 8 bases identical to TRBD1. V dropped 4 bases and J dropped 4; count of bases not matched to a gene: 4. CDR3 length: 13 amino acids. Germline lookup yields CDR1 GTSNPN and CDR2 SVGIG (reference sequence). DNA of the CDR3: TGTGCCTGGAATGCAGGGGGCTCAGATACGCAGTATTTT. Encoded protein: CAWNAGGSDTQYF.

Note on this clonotype: This may arise from a read error, as a much more abundant clone is one base away. V and J are TRBV5-1 and TRBJ2-1; D is possibly TRBD2 (6 bases). This CDR3 spans 16 amino acids. Trimming took off 0 bases at V and 3 bases at J, with 13 bases between the two ends. CDR1 and CDR2 (germline): SGHRS, YFSETQ. For the CDR3, the DNA is TGCGCCAGCAGCTTGGGCGGGACGGATTTCTACAATGAGCAGTTCTTC. Translating gives CASSLGGTDFYNEQFF.

This clonotype was observed a few times. The genes are TRBV20-1 and TRBJ2-1; TRBD2 might be the D (6 bases). The CDR3 totals 14 residues. Germline V gene sequence: CDR1 DFQATT, CDR2 SNEGSKA (reference sequence). The V end was cut by 7 bases, the J end by 4 bases, with 17 bases between. The CDR3 sequence is CSVMPAGSYNEQFF. CDR3 DNA: TGCAGTGTTATGCCCGCGGGGTCGTACAATGAGCAGTTCTTC.

This clonotype was observed many times. The rearrangement uses TRBV18 and TRBJ1-2, with 7 positions matching TRBD1. V was clipped by 1 base and J by 8 bases; unmatched bases: 4. Germline assignment: CDR1 KGHSH and CDR2 LQKENI. This CDR3 is built from 13 residues. The CDR3 protein is CASSPRLTGGYTF. CDR3 DNA: TGTGCCAGCTCACCACGGCTGACAGGGGGCTACACCTTC.